This TCR beta chain was identified during a study of Ad26.COV2.S vaccination and SARS-CoV-2 variants. Study in general: The vaccine Ad26.COV2.S was put into the muscle once, or twice with 56 days between.

Produced via immunoSEQ multiplex PCR; TCRdb's table is partial and in-frame only. The table has some 480,000 clones, 87% seen once. Sample treatment: around 19 received Ad26.COV2.S at low or high dose, single or two shots; roughly five received placebo; per-sample allocation not given. Day 63 after the first vaccine or placebo injection was the time point for sampling. Trimming cost V 5 bases and J 1 base; bases outside gene matches: 5. The CDR3 is 16 residues long. Germline CDR1 LGHDT, CDR2 YNNKEL (reference sequence). The rearrangement links TRBV3-1 (or the pseudogene TRBV3-2) to TRBJ1-3; 10 nucleotides match TRBD1. The clonotype originates from a person between 18 and 65 years old who received the Ad26.COV2.S COVID-19 vaccine or a placebo. Source: peripheral blood, taken in a trial of Ad26.COV2.S vaccine versus placebo. CDR3 nucleotides: TGTGCCAGCAGCGGTAGACAGGGGGCATCTGGAAACACCATATATTTT. This sequence encodes CASSGRQGASGNTIYF.